This T cell receptor (beta chain) emerged from a study of blood T cell repertoires in COVID-19. Study-wide context: The origin of the acute and convalescent COVID-19 samples was the United States, Italy and Spain.

Data came from immunoSEQ multiplex PCR; TCRdb stores just in-frame clones and leaves some out. The sample carries more than 200,000 clones, around 84% recorded once. The CDR3 length is 14 residues. V lost 3 bases, J lost 6 bases, and 5 bases stayed unmatched. In germline, CDR1 is SGHVS, CDR2 FQNEAQ. Membership in each cohort depended on participant-reported clinical history. Recovered Cohort 3 donors showed two negative PCRs, clearance, or symptom resolution. V usage is TRBV7-8 and J usage is TRBJ1-5; 7 bases are shared with TRBD1. This TCR was sampled from a woman aged 45-65 years who had recovered from COVID-19. The material sequenced was PBMCs or T cells enriched from blood (not recorded which). DNA of the CDR3: TGTGCCAGCAGCTTCAGAGGGGGCGGTCAGCCCCAGCATTTT. It translates to CASSFRGGGQPQHF.